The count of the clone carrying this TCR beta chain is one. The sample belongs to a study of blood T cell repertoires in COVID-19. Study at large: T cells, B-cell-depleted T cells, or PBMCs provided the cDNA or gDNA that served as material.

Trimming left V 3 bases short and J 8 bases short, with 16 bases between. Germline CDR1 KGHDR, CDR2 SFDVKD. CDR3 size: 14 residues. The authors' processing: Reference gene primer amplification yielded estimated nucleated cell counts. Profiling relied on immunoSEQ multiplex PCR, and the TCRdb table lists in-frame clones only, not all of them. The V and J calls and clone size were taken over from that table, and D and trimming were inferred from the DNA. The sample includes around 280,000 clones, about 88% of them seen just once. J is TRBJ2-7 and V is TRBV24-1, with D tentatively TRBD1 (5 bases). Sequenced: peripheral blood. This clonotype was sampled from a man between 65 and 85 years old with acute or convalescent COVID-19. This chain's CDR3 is CATSDPRQPQKQYF. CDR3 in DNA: TGTGCCACCAGTGATCCGAGACAGCCCCAAAAGCAGTACTTC.